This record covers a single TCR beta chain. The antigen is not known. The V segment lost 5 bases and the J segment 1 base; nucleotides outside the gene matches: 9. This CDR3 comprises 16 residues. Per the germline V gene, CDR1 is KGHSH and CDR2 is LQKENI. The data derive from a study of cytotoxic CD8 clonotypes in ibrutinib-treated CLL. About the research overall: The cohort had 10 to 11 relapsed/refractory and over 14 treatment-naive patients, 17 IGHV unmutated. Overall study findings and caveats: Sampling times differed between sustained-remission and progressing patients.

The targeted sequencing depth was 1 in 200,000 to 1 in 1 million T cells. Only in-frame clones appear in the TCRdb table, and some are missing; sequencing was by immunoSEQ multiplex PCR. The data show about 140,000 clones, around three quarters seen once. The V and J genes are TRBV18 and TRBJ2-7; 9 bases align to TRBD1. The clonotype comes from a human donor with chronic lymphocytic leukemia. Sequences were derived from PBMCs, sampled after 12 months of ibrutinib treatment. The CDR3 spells CASSRLRDRVSYEQYF. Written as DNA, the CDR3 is TGTGCCAGCTCAAGATTGCGGGACAGGGTTTCCTACGAGCAGTACTTC.